The entry below describes one T cell receptor (beta chain). No antigen is known for it. TCRs were sequenced from three patients responding to pembrolizumab. The CDR3 runs to 13 residues. Germline CDR1 SGHRS, CDR2 YFSETQ. The V end was cut by 2 bases, the J end by 5 bases, with 8 bases between. These data are taken from a study of PD-1 blockade in mismatch repair-deficient tumors. Across the whole study: Patients had more than ten mismatch repair-deficient cancer types, all previously treated and progressing.

Findings and caveats of the study: Tumor-resident clones, often undetectable pretreatment in blood, expanded then contracted after pembrolizumab.

Data came from immunoSEQ multiplex PCR; TCRdb stores just in-frame clones and leaves some out. The sample has roughly 79,000 clones, 80% to 90% seen once; the top ten hold roughly 5.5%. The clonotype originates from an adult with mismatch repair-deficient cancer. The J gene is TRBJ2-1, the V gene TRBV5-1; TRBD2 is a possible D gene (5 bases). The input for sequencing was peripheral blood, taken 44 weeks after starting pembrolizumab. CDR3 sequence reads: CASSFGLNNEQFF. The CDR3 DNA reads TGCGCCAGCAGCTTTGGACTGAACAATGAGCAGTTCTTC. The full variable domain, with the rest looked up from reference TRBV5-1 and TRBJ2-1, is KAGVTQTPRYLIKTRGQQVTLSCSPISGHRSVSWYQQTPGQGLQFLFEYFSETQRNKGNFPGRFSGRQFSNSRSEMNVSTLELGDSALYLCASSFGLNNEQFFGPGTRLTVL.